The present TCR beta chain was sequenced within a study of cytomegalovirus exposure and HLA in healthy donors. Regarding the study as a whole: Donor immune exposure was known only as CMV serostatus. It was in a later analysis that TCR association rates were seen to vary by HLA locus, highest for DRB1 and lowest for HLA-C. Sequencing likely produced, as an artifact, a cluster of highly shared sequence variants. A missense variant in DCLRE1C was later tied to TCR beta V- and J-gene trimming.

As for this clone: Its antigen is still unknown.

Both 60 Vbeta primers and 13 Jbeta primers went into the PCR. Using immunoSEQ multiplex PCR, the repertoire was profiled, and TCRdb retains in-frame clones only, with some absent. The sample yields 90,000 to 140,000 clones, roughly 15% seen once. The CDR3 sequence is 14 residues long. Trimming removed 0 bases from V and 6 bases from J; junction bases left unmatched: 5. Looked up from germline, CDR1 is LGHNA and CDR2 is YSLEER. The TCR was taken from a female donor in good health and CMV-seronegative. Sequencing input: PBMCs. V and J are TRBV4-3 and TRBJ2-7, with 7 bases lining up with TRBD2. CDR3 in DNA: TGCGCCAGCAGCCAAGAGGGCGCTAGCGGCGAGCAGTACTTC. Its protein is CASSQEGASGEQYF.